Below, 10 T cell receptor beta chains from the same sample are listed, as sequenced in a study of OX40 agonist ivuxolimab in advanced cancers. Produced via immunoSEQ multiplex PCR; TCRdb's table is partial and in-frame only. The repertoire holds about 45,000 clones, with around 82% as singletons. Source: CD4+ or CD8+ T cells sorted from blood, taken in a trial of the OX40 agonist ivuxolimab. These receptors all stem from an adult with an advanced solid tumor such as melanoma, head and neck, liver or kidney cancer.

The V call is TRBV5-1, the J call TRBJ1-4; the match to TRBD1 covers 8 bases. Per germline, CDR1 SGHRS and CDR2 YFSETQ. J lost 8 bases, V lost 4 bases, and 7 bases had no gene match. There are 14 residues in the CDR3. This CDR3 reads CASSNQGAREKLFF. The CDR3 DNA follows: TGCGCCAGCAGCAACCAGGGGGCGCGAGAAAAACTGTTTTTT.

V is TRBV28 and J is TRBJ1-5; D remains ambiguous. CDR1 is MDHEN, CDR2 SYDVKM, per germline. Trimming left V 2 bases short and J 7 bases short, with 9 bases between. CDR3 size: 13 residues. CDR3 bases: TGTGCCAGCAGTTTAAACTTCGACCAGCCCCAGCATTTT. Amino acid sequence: CASSLNFDQPQHF.

The rearrangement links TRBV7-8 to TRBJ2-3; D may be TRBD1 (7 bases). The germline V gene has CDR1 SGHVS and CDR2 FQNEAQ. Trimming took off 5 bases at V and 6 bases at J, with 9 bases between the two ends. CDR3 length: 12 residues. CDR3 amino acids: CASSGGGDTQYF. The CDR3 nucleotides are TGTGCCAGCAGCGGAGGGGGCGATACGCAGTATTTT.

The V gene is TRBV27, the J gene TRBJ2-3; D is unresolved. CDR3 length: 13 amino acids. In germline, CDR1 is MNHEY, CDR2 SMNVEV (reference sequence). V lost 0 bases to trimming and J lost 5 bases, with 6 bases between them. The CDR3 nucleotides are TGTGCCAGCAGTTTATCAGGTGGAGATACGCAGTATTTT. Its protein is CASSLSGGDTQYF.

The rearrangement links TRBV6-1 to TRBJ1-2; no clear D. The germline gives CDR1 MNHNS, CDR2 SASEGT. This CDR3 is 15 amino acids long. V was pared by 3 bases and J by 2 bases, with 13 bases between. The DNA of the CDR3 is TGTGCCAGCAGTGAGACTATTAGCAGAAACTATGGCTACACCTTC. Protein product: CASSETISRNYGYTF.

The chain's CDR3 is CASSESKGALNTGELFF. CDR3 nucleotides: TGCGCCAGCAGTGAGTCCAAGGGGGCCCTGAACACCGGGGAGCTGTTTTTT. J is TRBJ2-2 and V is TRBV10-1, with TRBD1 matching over 7 bases. With V trimmed by 0 bases and J by 1 base, 5 bases remained unmatched. The CDR3 totals 17 residues. Germline CDR1 reads WNHNN; CDR2 reads SYGVQD (reference sequence).

The J gene is TRBJ1-5, the V gene TRBV5-1, with D maybe TRBD1 (5 bases). Germline lookup yields CDR1 SGHRS and CDR2 YFSETQ. The CDR3 has 16 residues. V dropped 5 bases and J dropped 3 bases, with 18 bases sitting between them. The CDR3 is CASSFGGGGYNQPQHF. CDR3 DNA sequence: TGCGCCAGCAGTTTTGGGGGAGGTGGGTACAATCAGCCCCAGCATTTT.

The V gene is TRBV7-3, the J gene TRBJ2-1, with D possibly being TRBD2 (5 bases). The germline V gene has CDR1 SGHTA and CDR2 FQGTGA. V lost 5 bases and J lost 3, with 14 bases in between. This CDR3 has 15 amino acids. The CDR3 DNA is TGTGCCAGCAGCGCCGACCGTGCGGGCTACAATGAGCAGTTCTTC. Its protein is CASSADRAGYNEQFF.

The chain couples TRBV5-6 to TRBJ1-1, with D uncertain. Looked up from germline, CDR1 is SGHDT and CDR2 is YYEEEE. Trimming cost V 1 base and J 8 bases, with 12 bases left between them. The CDR3 runs 13 residues. CDR3 sequence: CASSLLVKQEAFF. DNA of the CDR3: TGTGCCAGCAGCTTGTTGGTGAAACAGGAAGCTTTCTTT.

The CDR3 is CASSRDRDYGYTF. The CDR3 DNA reads TGTGCCAGTAGCCGGGACAGGGACTATGGCTACACCTTC. The rearrangement links TRBV19 to TRBJ1-2, with 9 bases that match TRBD1. CDR1 and CDR2 (germline): LNHDA, SQIVND (reference sequence). V lost 6 bases, J lost 3 bases, and 2 bases stayed unmatched. The CDR3 has 13 amino acids.